Here is one T cell receptor (beta chain) with its context. Using immunoSEQ multiplex PCR, the repertoire was profiled, and TCRdb retains in-frame clones only, with some absent. The table records 2 million to 2.5 million clones, around 93% of them present only once. CD8 cells classed as naive were CD45RO-negative and positively selected for CCR7, excluding terminally differentiated effector memory CD45RA+ cells. V dropped 5 bases and J dropped 4 bases, with 6 bases sitting between them. CDR1 is MNHEY, CDR2 SMNVEV, per germline (reference sequence). There are 12 residues in the CDR3. This entry comes from a study of shared clonotypes between healthy human individuals.

This receptor was taken from a man aged 18 to 29 in good health. Some clones in this sample may be carry-over from other donors' samples. This chain connects TRBV27 to TRBJ2-1; D unresolved. Sequenced material: naive CD8+ T cells from PBMCs. CDR3 nucleotides: TGTGCCAGCAGTAACCAGTACAATGAGCAGTTCTTC. It is translated as CASSNQYNEQFF.